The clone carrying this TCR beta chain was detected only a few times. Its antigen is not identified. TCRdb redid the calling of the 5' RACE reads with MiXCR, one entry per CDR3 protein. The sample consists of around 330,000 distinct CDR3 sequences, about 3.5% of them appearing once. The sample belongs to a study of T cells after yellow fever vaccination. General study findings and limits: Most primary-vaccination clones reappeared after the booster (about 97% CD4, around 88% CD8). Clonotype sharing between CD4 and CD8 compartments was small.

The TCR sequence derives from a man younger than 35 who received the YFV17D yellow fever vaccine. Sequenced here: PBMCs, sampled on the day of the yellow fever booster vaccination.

The CDR3 reads CASSLVIGMNTEAFF. For the CDR3, the DNA is TGTGCCAGCAGCTTGGTTATAGGGATGAACACTGAAGCTTTCTTT. The gene calls are TRBV5-4 and TRBJ1-1; no reliable D call. CDR3 length: 15 residues. CDR1 and CDR2 (germline): SGHNT, YYREEE (reference sequence). V was shortened by 0 bases and J by 0 bases, with 9 bases between the two germline ends.